A selection of T cell receptor beta chains follows, all from one sample in a study of T cells in Graves' hyperthyroidism and ophthalmopathy. TCRdb called the multiplex PCR reads again in MiXCR, with one record for every CDR3 protein. This sample has 100,000 to 130,000 distinct CDR3 sequences, with roughly 15% found just once. The sequenced material came from blood. These receptors were obtained from a woman between 45 and 60 years old with Graves' hyperthyroidism. Both conserved end residues are part of each CDR3. D genes are given only for firm matches. Part of the rows lack a size; the others show once, few, many or a class for expanded clones.

j_gene: TRBJ2-7; v_gene: TRBV28; d_gene: NA; abundance: NA; CDR3aa: CASSLIGGASYEQYF; CDR3nt: TGTGCCAGCAGTTTAATTGGGGGGGCCTCCTACGAGCAGTACTTC
j_gene: TRBJ2-7; v_gene: TRBV5-6; d_gene: TRBD2; abundance: many; CDR3aa: CASSWGTSGMRYEQYF; CDR3nt: TGTGCCAGCAGCTGGGGAACTAGCGGGATGAGGTACGAGCAGTACTTC
j_gene: TRBJ1-5; v_gene: TRBV10-3; d_gene: NA; abundance: many; CDR3aa: CAIKKDGRDYQPQHF; CDR3nt: TGTGCCATCAAGAAGGACGGTAGGGATTATCAGCCCCAGCATTTT
j_gene: TRBJ1-3; v_gene: TRBV3-1; d_gene: NA; abundance: many; CDR3aa: CASSQSGVGNTIYF; CDR3nt: TGTGCCAGCAGCCAATCGGGAGTTGGAAACACCATATATTTT
j_gene: TRBJ2-3; v_gene: TRBV15; d_gene: NA; abundance: NA; CDR3aa: CATSRGPTDTQYF; CDR3nt: TGTGCCACCAGCAGAGGGCCCACAGATACGCAGTATTTT
j_gene: TRBJ2-2; v_gene: TRBV11-2; d_gene: NA; abundance: many; CDR3aa: CASSLGRGNTGELFF; CDR3nt: TGTGCCAGCAGCTTAGGCAGGGGCAACACCGGGGAGCTGTTTTTT
j_gene: TRBJ2-5; v_gene: TRBV20-1; d_gene: NA; abundance: NA; CDR3aa: CSAAGTQETQYF; CDR3nt: TGCAGTGCTGCCGGGACCCAAGAGACCCAGTACTTC
j_gene: TRBJ2-1; v_gene: TRBV6-1; d_gene: NA; abundance: few; CDR3aa: CASSPRGHSDEQFF; CDR3nt: TGTGCCAGCAGCCCCCGGGGCCACTCAGATGAGCAGTTCTTC
j_gene: TRBJ2-7; v_gene: TRBV5-1; d_gene: NA; abundance: many; CDR3aa: CASSLVLALGEQYF; CDR3nt: TGCGCCAGCAGCTTGGTCCTAGCGTTGGGCGAGCAGTACTTC
j_gene: TRBJ2-1; v_gene: TRBV12-3/TRBV12-4; d_gene: NA; abundance: many; CDR3aa: CASSPPWRDGDEQFF; CDR3nt: TGTGCCAGCAGTCCCCCGTGGCGGGACGGCGATGAGCAGTTCTTC
j_gene: TRBJ2-5; v_gene: TRBV7-2; d_gene: TRBD2; abundance: NA; CDR3aa: CASSLIAGVLETQYF; CDR3nt: TGTGCCAGCAGCTTAATAGCGGGAGTTCTCGAGACCCAGTACTTC
j_gene: TRBJ2-7; v_gene: TRBV4-1; d_gene: TRBD2; abundance: NA; CDR3aa: CASSPLTRAGGSYEQYF; CDR3nt: TGCGCCAGCAGCCCACTGACCCGAGCGGGAGGCTCCTACGAGCAGTACTTC
j_gene: TRBJ1-1; v_gene: TRBV20-1; d_gene: NA; abundance: many; CDR3aa: CSARGSAREAFF; CDR3nt: TGCAGTGCTAGAGGCAGTGCAAGGGAAGCTTTCTTT
j_gene: TRBJ1-1; v_gene: TRBV3-1; d_gene: TRBD1; abundance: many; CDR3aa: CASSQNNRGPNTEAFF; CDR3nt: TGTGCCAGCAGCCAGAATAACAGGGGCCCGAACACTGAAGCTTTCTTT
j_gene: TRBJ2-3; v_gene: TRBV3-1; d_gene: TRBD2; abundance: NA; CDR3aa: CASSQVGLAALVGTDTQYF; CDR3nt: TGTGCCAGCAGCCAAGTTGGACTAGCGGCCTTGGTAGGCACAGATACGCAGTATTTT
j_gene: TRBJ2-1; v_gene: TRBV6-1; d_gene: NA; abundance: many; CDR3aa: CASSYDGDEQFF; CDR3nt: TGTGCCAGCAGCTACGATGGTGATGAGCAGTTCTTC
j_gene: TRBJ2-5; v_gene: TRBV2; d_gene: TRBD2; abundance: many; CDR3aa: CASGDRLATNQETQYF; CDR3nt: TGTGCCAGCGGGGATAGACTAGCGACAAACCAAGAGACCCAGTACTTC
j_gene: TRBJ2-1; v_gene: TRBV19; d_gene: NA; abundance: many; CDR3aa: CASSRGGQNNEQFF; CDR3nt: TGTGCCAGTAGTAGAGGCGGGCAGAACAATGAGCAGTTCTTC
j_gene: TRBJ2-5; v_gene: TRBV6-5; d_gene: TRBD2; abundance: many; CDR3aa: CASSYSSSGRETQYF; CDR3nt: TGTGCCAGCAGTTACTCGTCTAGCGGGAGGGAGACCCAGTACTTC
j_gene: TRBJ2-1; v_gene: TRBV30; d_gene: TRBD2; abundance: many; CDR3aa: CAWSVLGGLAGDNEQFF; CDR3nt: TGTGCCTGGAGTGTACTCGGAGGGCTAGCGGGAGACAATGAGCAGTTCTTC
j_gene: TRBJ2-1; v_gene: TRBV6-6; d_gene: TRBD2; abundance: few; CDR3aa: CASSYSSGLAGFGDEQFF; CDR3nt: TGTGCCAGCAGTTACTCTTCCGGACTAGCGGGTTTTGGAGATGAGCAGTTCTTC
j_gene: TRBJ2-7; v_gene: TRBV20-1; d_gene: NA; abundance: NA; CDR3aa: CSAEGDSPSYEQYF; CDR3nt: TGCAGTGCCGAGGGGGACTCCCCCTCCTACGAGCAGTACTTC
j_gene: TRBJ1-5; v_gene: TRBV5-1; d_gene: NA; abundance: many; CDR3aa: CASSFLPGTDQPQHF; CDR3nt: TGCGCCAGCAGCTTTTTACCAGGGACGGACCAGCCCCAGCATTTT
j_gene: TRBJ2-1; v_gene: TRBV11-2; d_gene: NA; abundance: many; CDR3aa: CASSLGRTRGRPFNEQFF; CDR3nt: TGTGCCAGCAGCTTAGGGCGCACACGGGGTCGTCCTTTCAATGAGCAGTTCTTC
j_gene: TRBJ1-6; v_gene: TRBV3-1; d_gene: NA; abundance: many; CDR3aa: CASSPPGLNNSPLHF; CDR3nt: TGTGCCAGCAGCCCACCGGGACTTAATAATTCACCCCTCCACTTT
j_gene: TRBJ1-3; v_gene: TRBV3-1; d_gene: NA; abundance: many; CDR3aa: CASSQDPIRRGRPGNTIYF; CDR3nt: TGTGCCAGCAGCCAAGATCCAATAAGAAGGGGAAGACCTGGAAACACCATATATTTT
j_gene: TRBJ2-3; v_gene: TRBV7-2; d_gene: TRBD2; abundance: many; CDR3aa: CASSPRLAGVDTQYF; CDR3nt: TGTGCCAGCAGCCCCCGGTTGGCGGGAGTAGATACGCAGTATTTT
j_gene: TRBJ2-2; v_gene: TRBV7-2; d_gene: NA; abundance: many; CDR3aa: CASSPSWLGTGELFF; CDR3nt: TGTGCCAGCAGCCCCTCATGGCTAGGCACCGGGGAGCTGTTTTTT
j_gene: TRBJ2-5; v_gene: TRBV20-1; d_gene: NA; abundance: many; CDR3aa: CSARDSGVETQYF; CDR3nt: TGCAGTGCTAGAGACTCAGGGGTTGAGACCCAGTACTTC
j_gene: TRBJ1-5; v_gene: TRBV5-6; d_gene: TRBD1; abundance: many; CDR3aa: CASSVGQGSQPQHF; CDR3nt: TGTGCCAGCAGCGTTGGACAGGGTTCTCAGCCCCAGCATTTT
j_gene: TRBJ2-7; v_gene: TRBV5-1; d_gene: NA; abundance: NA; CDR3aa: CASRLGTQSWEQYF; CDR3nt: TGCGCCAGCAGATTGGGGACACAATCATGGGAGCAGTACTTC
j_gene: TRBJ2-2; v_gene: TRBV6-1; d_gene: NA; abundance: many; CDR3aa: CASRENTGELFF; CDR3nt: TGTGCCAGCAGGGAAAACACCGGGGAGCTGTTTTTT
j_gene: TRBJ2-7; v_gene: TRBV5-1; d_gene: TRBD2; abundance: many; CDR3aa: CASTLSGRQSDEQYF; CDR3nt: TGCGCCAGCACCCTTAGCGGGAGACAGAGCGACGAGCAGTACTTC
j_gene: TRBJ2-1; v_gene: TRBV29-1; d_gene: NA; abundance: medium-sized; CDR3aa: CSVETPGGGQFF; CDR3nt: TGCAGCGTTGAAACCCCCGGGGGAGGGCAGTTCTTC
j_gene: TRBJ1-1; v_gene: TRBV24-1; d_gene: TRBD1; abundance: many; CDR3aa: CATREQGGNTEAFF; CDR3nt: TGTGCCACCAGGGAACAGGGGGGAAACACTGAAGCTTTCTTT
j_gene: TRBJ2-5; v_gene: TRBV19; d_gene: NA; abundance: once; CDR3aa: CASSIVLAPTETQYF; CDR3nt: TGTGCCAGTAGTATAGTCCTAGCGCCGACGGAGACCCAGTACTTC
j_gene: TRBJ2-7; v_gene: TRBV28; d_gene: NA; abundance: many; CDR3aa: CASSSTAGEKLGEQYF; CDR3nt: TGTGCCAGCAGTTCCACGGCAGGGGAGAAACTAGGCGAGCAGTACTTC
j_gene: TRBJ2-1; v_gene: TRBV18; d_gene: NA; abundance: many; CDR3aa: CASSPAGQDEQFF; CDR3nt: TGTGCCAGCTCACCAGCCGGTCAAGATGAGCAGTTCTTC
j_gene: TRBJ2-3; v_gene: TRBV24-1; d_gene: TRBD2; abundance: many; CDR3aa: CATSDPTAGGSTDTQYF; CDR3nt: TGTGCCACCAGTGATCCAACAGCGGGAGGGTCCACAGATACGCAGTATTTT
j_gene: TRBJ2-2; v_gene: TRBV5-6; d_gene: TRBD1; abundance: many; CDR3aa: CASSLVGLTGTGELFF; CDR3nt: TGTGCCAGCAGCTTGGTTGGCCTGACAGGGACCGGGGAGCTGTTTTTT
j_gene: TRBJ2-7; v_gene: TRBV6-1; d_gene: NA; abundance: many; CDR3aa: CASSEGVGSYEQYF; CDR3nt: TGTGCCAGCAGTGAAGGTGTAGGCTCCTACGAGCAGTACTTC